This T cell receptor beta chain was obtained from a study of vaccination and CD4 T cells after COVID-19. Study-level background: Each of the control cultures got a CEFX pool, an HIV-1 Nef pool, or no peptide.

V gave up 5 bases and J gave up 8 bases, with 11 bases separating them. The CDR3 extends over 12 amino acids. Looked up from germline, CDR1 is KGHDR and CDR2 is SFDVKD. As concerns this clonotype: Antigen unknown.

Scientists ran DNA taken from cultured CD4+ T cells through the Oncomine TCR Beta short-read assay for sequencing. TCRdb passed the PCR reads through MiXCR, listing each CDR3 protein once. The sample lists about 13,000 distinct CDR3 sequences, less than 50% occurring once. Specified treatment: roughly 10-day PBMC culture with coronavirus spike peptide pools or control peptides (ViraFEST assay). The genes are TRBV24-1 and TRBJ1-2; a weak D match, TRBD1 (5 bases). This TCR derives from a human donor who had recovered from COVID-19. The specimen was CD4+ T cells from blood, cultured in vitro, collected after SARS-CoV-2 vaccination. The CDR3 here is CATSAEGRGYTF. The CDR3 nucleotides are TGTGCCACCAGTGCAGAGGGGCGAGGCTACACCTTC.